The source of this T cell receptor beta chain is a study of post-analysis software for immune sequencing data. Study-level points and caveats: About 5 TRBV segments, including TRBV5-6, TRBV5-1 and TRBV20-1, were more frequent in patients than controls.

This clonotype was observed at least ten times. The antigen is undetermined. The V gene's germline CDR1 is SGHRS and CDR2 YFSETQ. The CDR3 sequence is 14 residues long. Trimming stripped 1 base from V and 0 bases from J, with 7 bases between. The authors incorporated unique molecular identifiers into the TCR beta cDNA libraries. One entry per CDR3 protein, called by TCRdb with MiXCR from the PCR reads. The sample records hundreds of thousands of distinct CDR3 sequences, just over 35% being singletons. The rearrangement joins TRBV5-1 to TRBJ2-5; D possibly matches TRBD1 or TRBD2 (5 bases each). Source material: blood. The clonotype comes from a girl under 18 with multiple sclerosis. DNA of the CDR3: TGCGCCAGCAGCTTGTTGGGGGACCAAGAGACCCAGTACTTC. It encodes CASSLLGDQETQYF.